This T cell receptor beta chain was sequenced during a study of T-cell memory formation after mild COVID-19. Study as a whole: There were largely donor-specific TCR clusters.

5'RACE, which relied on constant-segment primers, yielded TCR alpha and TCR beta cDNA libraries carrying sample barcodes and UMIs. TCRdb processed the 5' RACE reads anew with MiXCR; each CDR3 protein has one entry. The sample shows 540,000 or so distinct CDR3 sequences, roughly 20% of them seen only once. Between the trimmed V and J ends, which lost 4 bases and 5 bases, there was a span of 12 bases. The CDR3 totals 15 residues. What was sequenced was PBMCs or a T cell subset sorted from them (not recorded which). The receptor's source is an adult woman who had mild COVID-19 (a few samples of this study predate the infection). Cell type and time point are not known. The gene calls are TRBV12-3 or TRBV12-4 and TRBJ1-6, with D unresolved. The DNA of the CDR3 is TGTGCCAGCAGTTCGTTGGGTATGGATAATTCACCCCTCCACTTT. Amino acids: CASSSLGMDNSPLHF.